This entry lists 19 T cell receptor beta chains sequenced from one sample in a study of blood T cell repertoires in COVID-19 (dated by TCRdb to about 2020). Library preparation used the immunoSEQ multiplex PCR assay. Entries here come from immuneACCESS through TCRdb and include only in-frame sequences with V and J called. Some clones fail to appear in such tables; in the studies checked, an unresolved V gene covers under half of the shortfall, and the cause of the remainder is unknown. For this sample the table gives 350,000 to 450,000 clones, of which around 84% were detected only once. The top ten clonotypes cover 3% to 4% of the sample. Sequenced: peripheral blood. The source of these receptors is a woman between 18 and 29 years old with acute or convalescent COVID-19.

The chain is built from TRBV6-5 and TRBJ1-1; the D is unclear. The CDR3 length is 14 residues. V shed 0 bases and J shed 5 bases, with 10 bases lying between them. In germline, CDR1 is MNHEY, CDR2 SVGAGI. CDR3 sequence reads: CASSYSEERTEAFF. In DNA form, the CDR3 reads TGTGCCAGCAGTTACTCTGAGGAGCGGACTGAAGCTTTCTTT.

The V and J genes are TRBV5-1 and TRBJ1-6, with 9 nucleotides matching TRBD1. CDR1 SGHRS and CDR2 YFSETQ come from the germline V gene. This CDR3 is 15 amino acids long. V dropped 0 bases and J dropped 10; count of bases not matched to a gene: 5. The CDR3 here is CASSLGGQGPSPLHF. For the CDR3, the DNA is TGCGCCAGCAGCTTGGGGGGACAGGGTCCCTCACCCCTCCACTTT.

The gene calls are TRBV19 and TRBJ2-5; D may be TRBD1 (6 bases). The germline V gene has CDR1 LNHDA and CDR2 SQIVND (reference sequence). CDR3 length: 20 residues. V gave up 0 bases and J gave up 3 bases, with 26 bases separating them. In DNA, the CDR3 is TGTGCCAGTAGTATAGATGCTCGGAACAGGGAATCCGCCCGAAAAGAGACCCAGTACTTC. It translates to CASSIDARNRESARKETQYF.

The rearrangement links TRBV27 to TRBJ2-7; TRBD2 matches at 8 bases. The length of the CDR3 is 16 residues. The germline V gene has CDR1 MNHEY and CDR2 SMNVEV (reference sequence). The V and J ends lost 0 bases and 9 bases, in that order; junction bases with no gene match: 13. The CDR3 region has the DNA TGTGCCAGCAGTTTATCGGAAGCGGGAGTACGGGTCCGGCAGTACTTC. Protein sequence: CASSLSEAGVRVRQYF.

The rearrangement uses TRBV29-1 and TRBJ1-1, with D possibly matching TRBD1 (6 bases). V lost 8 bases and J lost 7, with 17 bases in between. The CDR3 consists of 12 residues. The germline V gene encodes CDR1 SQVTM and CDR2 ANQGSEA. The CDR3 loop reads CSSKGGQGEAFF. CDR3 DNA sequence: TGCAGCTCAAAGGGGGGGCAGGGTGAAGCTTTCTTT. Based on the CDR3 plus reference TRBV29-1 and TRBJ1-1, the full variable domain is SAVISQKPSRDICQRGTSLTIQCQVDSQVTMMFWYRQQPGQSLTLIATANQGSEATYESGFVIDKFPISRPNLTFSTLTVSNMSPEDSSIYLCSSKGGQGEAFFGQGTRLTVV.

This clone was seen once. V usage is TRBV11-2 and J usage is TRBJ1-4; tentative D call: TRBD1 (5 bases). This CDR3 is built from 17 residues. With 0 bases removed from V and 0 bases from J, the gap between germline ends came to 11 bases. CDR1 and CDR2 (germline): SGHAT, FQNNGV. Here the CDR3 reads CASSLEGASATNEKLFF. The CDR3 bases are TGTGCCAGCAGCTTAGAAGGGGCATCTGCAACTAATGAAAAACTGTTTTTT.

The chain links TRBV28 to TRBJ2-7; no clear D. The CDR3 loop spans 14 amino acids. Between the trimmed V and J ends, which lost 5 bases and 4 bases, there was a span of 15 bases. Looked up from germline, CDR1 is MDHEN and CDR2 is SYDVKM. This chain's CDR3 is CASSPRSSGYEQYF. The CDR3 DNA reads TGTGCCAGCAGTCCTCGGAGTAGTGGGTACGAGCAGTACTTC.

J is TRBJ2-5 and V is TRBV18; 7 positions agree with TRBD1. The CDR3 length is 15 residues. With V trimmed by 6 bases and J by 1 base, 8 bases remained unmatched. Germline-derived CDR1 and CDR2 are KGHSH and LQKENI. The CDR3 DNA follows: TGTGCCAGCTCCCTTTTGACAGGGCTCCAAGAGACCCAGTACTTC. This encodes CASSLLTGLQETQYF. The variable domain in full, with the rest retrieved from reference TRBV18 and TRBJ2-5, is NAGVMQNPRHLVRRRGQEARLRCSPMKGHSHVYWYRQLPEEGLKFMVYLQKENIIDESGMPKERFSAEFPKEGPSILRIQQVVRGDSAAYFCASSLLTGLQETQYFGPGTRLLVL.

The V and J genes are TRBV24-1 and TRBJ2-1, with D perhaps matching TRBD2 (5 bases). V lost 9 bases, J lost 3 bases, and 11 bases lay in between. The CDR3 is 13 amino acids. The germline V gene has CDR1 KGHDR and CDR2 SFDVKD. CDR3 protein: CATPSSGYNEQFF. The CDR3 bases are TGTGCCACCCCTTCGAGCGGCTACAATGAGCAGTTCTTC.

This clone occurred a few times. Different DNA sequences within this sample yield the same CDR3. The chain uses TRBV5-1 and TRBJ1-1; TRBD1 matches 7 bases. The CDR3 length is 13 residues. CDR1 SGHRS and CDR2 YFSETQ come from the germline V gene. Trimming cost V 0 bases and J 4 bases; bases outside gene matches: 0. The CDR3 DNA reads TGCGCCAGCAGCTTGGACAGGGGCACTGAAGCTTTCTTT. Amino acids: CASSLDRGTEAFF.

This clone was detected only once. The genes are TRBV28 and TRBJ2-7, with 7 bases identical to TRBD2. Unmatched junction bases numbered 1, after V lost 4 bases and J lost 7 bases. The CDR3 is 11 amino acids. Germline values: CDR1 MDHEN, CDR2 SYDVKM. In DNA, the CDR3 is TGTGCCAGCAGTTCCGGGGGGGAGCAGTACTTC. It encodes CASSSGGEQYF.

This rearrangement joins TRBV30 to TRBJ1-2; TRBD1 matches at 9 bases. Germline V gives CDR1 GTSNPN, CDR2 SVGIG (reference sequence). With V trimmed by 1 base and J by 4 bases, 1 base remained unmatched. CDR3 length: 13 amino acids. The CDR3 nucleotides are TGTGCCTGGAGTGGGGGACAGGGCTATGGCTACACCTTC. It translates to CAWSGGQGYGYTF.

This chain uses TRBV5-6 with TRBJ1-2; unclear D gene. The CDR3 extends over 15 amino acids. The germline CDR1 and CDR2 sequences are SGHDT and YYEEEE. Trimming stripped 5 bases from V and 8 bases from J, with 22 bases between. The CDR3 here is CASRIAHSGSPGYTF. The CDR3 DNA sequence: TGTGCCAGCAGAATCGCGCATTCCGGTTCGCCCGGCTACACCTTC.

The chain links TRBV5-1 to TRBJ2-6; tentative D call: TRBD1 (6 bases). The CDR3 has 16 residues. Deletions cut 0 bases from V and 2 bases from J, with 9 bases between. The germline V gene encodes CDR1 SGHRS and CDR2 YFSETQ. The CDR3 reads CASSLEPGAGANVLTF. The CDR3 DNA reads TGCGCCAGCAGCTTGGAACCAGGGGCTGGGGCCAACGTCCTGACTTTC.

This clone has just a few counts. The chain uses TRBV5-5 and TRBJ2-3, with 8 bases that match TRBD2. Germline CDR1 SGHKS, CDR2 YYEKEE (reference sequence). The CDR3 extends over 19 amino acids. Trimming cost V 0 bases and J 4 bases; bases outside gene matches: 16. The CDR3: CASSLEAGRAALRADTQYF. In nucleotides, the CDR3 is TGTGCCAGCAGCTTGGAGGCCGGGAGGGCCGCCCTCCGCGCAGATACGCAGTATTTT.

The chain is built from TRBV9 and TRBJ1-2; 7 positions agree with TRBD1. The CDR3 has 14 residues. The ends lost 0 bases at V and 4 bases at J; junction bases unmatched: 3. Per germline, CDR1 SGDLS and CDR2 YYNGEE. The CDR3 is CASSVEQGPYGYTF. The CDR3, as DNA: TGTGCCAGCAGCGTAGAACAGGGGCCCTATGGCTACACCTTC.

The chain links TRBV19 to TRBJ2-1; D may be TRBD1 (6 bases). Trimming took off 7 bases at V and 0 bases at J, with 10 bases between the two ends. The CDR3 runs 14 residues. Germline V gene sequence: CDR1 LNHDA, CDR2 SQIVND (reference sequence). The CDR3 bases are TGTGCCAGTACCTTACAGGGCTCCTACAATGAGCAGTTCTTC. Protein sequence: CASTLQGSYNEQFF.

Turning to this clone: This CDR3 is also generated by other DNA sequences in the sample. The genes are TRBV11-2 and TRBJ1-3, with 9 bases matching TRBD1. CDR1 is SGHAT and CDR2 is FQNNGV in the germline V gene. CDR3 length equals 15 residues. With 1 base clipped from V and 2 bases from J, the junction kept 0 bases outside the gene matches. The CDR3, as DNA: TGTGCCAGCAGCTTAGGACAGGGGGCTGGAAACACCATATATTTT. It yields the protein CASSLGQGAGNTIYF.

The genes are TRBV3-1 (or the pseudogene TRBV3-2) and TRBJ2-7; TRBD1 might be the D (7 bases). There are 15 residues in the CDR3. Germline assignment: CDR1 LGHDT and CDR2 YNNKEL (reference sequence). V lost 0 bases to trimming and J lost 2 bases, with 11 bases between them. This CDR3 is CASSQDQGGPYEQYF. CDR3 sequence (DNA): TGTGCCAGCAGCCAAGATCAGGGGGGACCCTACGAGCAGTACTTC.